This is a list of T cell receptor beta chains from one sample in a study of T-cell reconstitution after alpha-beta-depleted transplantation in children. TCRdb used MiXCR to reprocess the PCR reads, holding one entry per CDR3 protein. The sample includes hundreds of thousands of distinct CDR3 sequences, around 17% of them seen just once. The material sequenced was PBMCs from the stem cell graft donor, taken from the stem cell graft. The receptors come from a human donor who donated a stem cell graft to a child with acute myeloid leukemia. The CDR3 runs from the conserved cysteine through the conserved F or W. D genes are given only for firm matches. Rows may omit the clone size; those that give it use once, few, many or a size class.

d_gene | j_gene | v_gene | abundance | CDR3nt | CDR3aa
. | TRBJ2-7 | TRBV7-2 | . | TGTGCCAGCAGCTCATTCGGGGGGCACGACGAGCAGTACTTC | CASSSFGGHDEQYF
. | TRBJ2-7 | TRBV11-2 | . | TGTGCCAGCAGCCTCATAACGGTCTCCTACGACCAGTACTTC | CASSLITVSYDQYF
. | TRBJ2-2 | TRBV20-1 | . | TGCAGTGCTCGCCGCGGGGGCCCGAACACCGGGGAGCTGTTTTTT | CSARRGGPNTGELFF
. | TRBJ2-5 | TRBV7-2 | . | TGTGCCAGCAGCTTAGCTGGTCGAACAGCGCAAACCCAAGAGACCCAGTACTTC | CASSLAGRTAQTQETQYF
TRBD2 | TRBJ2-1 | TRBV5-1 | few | TGCGCCAGCAGTTATAGCGGGGCCGGGGAGCAGTTCTTC | CASSYSGAGEQFF
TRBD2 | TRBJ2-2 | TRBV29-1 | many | TGCGGGGGGGGAACCGGGGAGCTGTTTTTT | CGGGTGELFF
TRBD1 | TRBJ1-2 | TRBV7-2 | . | TGTGCCAGCAGCTTAGTCCCCCAGGGGGCGCAAGGCTACACCTTC | CASSLVPQGAQGYTF
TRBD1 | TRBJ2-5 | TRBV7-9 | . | TGTGCCAGCAGCTCCTATTCCGGGACAGTACGAGAGACCCAGTACTTC | CASSSYSGTVRETQYF
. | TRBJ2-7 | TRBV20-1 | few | TGCAGTGCCACAAGGGCGGGCGAGCAGTACTTC | CSATRAGEQYF
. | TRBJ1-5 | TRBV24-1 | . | TGTGCCACCGGACAGACCAGCAATCAGCCCCAGCATTTT | CATGQTSNQPQHF
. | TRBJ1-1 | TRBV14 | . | TGTGCCAGCAGCCAAAATAGGAACACTGAAGCTTTCTTT | CASSQNRNTEAFF
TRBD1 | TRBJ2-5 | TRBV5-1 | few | TGCGCCAGCACCCGGACAGGGGGAAGTTTGGAGACCCAGTACTTC | CASTRTGGSLETQYF
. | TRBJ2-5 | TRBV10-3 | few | TGTGCCATCAGTGACTTACAGAGGAAAGAGACCCAGTACTTC | CAISDLQRKETQYF
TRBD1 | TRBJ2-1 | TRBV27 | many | TGTGCCAGTACTTGGGACAGCGCGTACAATGAGCAGTTCTTC | CASTWDSAYNEQFF
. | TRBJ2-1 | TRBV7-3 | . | TGTGCCAGCAGCTTAACTCCGGGGATTATCTACAATGAGCAGTTCTTC | CASSLTPGIIYNEQFF
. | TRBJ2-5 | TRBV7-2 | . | TGTGCCAGCAGCTTATTGTCGACGGCCGAGACCCAGTACTTC | CASSLLSTAETQYF
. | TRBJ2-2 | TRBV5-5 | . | TGTGCCAGCAGCCCCCTCACGGGGGCGAACACCGGGGAGCTGTTTTTT | CASSPLTGANTGELFF
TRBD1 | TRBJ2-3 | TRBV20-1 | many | TGCAGTGCCCTGGGGACAGGAGCTGATACGCAGTATTTT | CSALGTGADTQYF
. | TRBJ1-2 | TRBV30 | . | TGTGCCTGGCAACAGGGTCTTAGGAATGGCTACACCTTC | CAWQQGLRNGYTF
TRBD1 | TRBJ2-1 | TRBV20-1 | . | TGCAGTGCTAGATCGACAGGGGCTTACAATGAGCAGTTCTTC | CSARSTGAYNEQFF